The 9 T cell receptor beta chains below all came from one sample that was sequenced in a study of blood T cell repertoires in COVID-19. Assay: immunoSEQ multiplex PCR; the TCRdb copy retains only in-frame clones and omits some. The profile shows just over 95,000 clones, 70% to 90% of them singletons. Sequencing input: peripheral blood. Source of these receptors: a man aged 55 to 69 with acute or convalescent COVID-19.

This chain joins TRBV3-1 (or the pseudogene TRBV3-2) and TRBJ1-1, with D possibly TRBD1 on 6 matching bases. Germline values: CDR1 LGHDT, CDR2 YNNKEL (reference sequence). Deletions cut 4 bases from V and 5 bases from J, with 14 bases between. The CDR3 runs 14 residues. CDR3 DNA: TGTGCCAGCAGCCGAAGGGGGAGTGATACTGAAGCTTTCTTT. It specifies CASSRRGSDTEAFF.

V is TRBV29-1 and J is TRBJ1-1, with 7 bases lining up with TRBD1. J gave up 4 bases and V 7 bases, and 9 bases lay outside the gene matches. Per germline, CDR1 SQVTM and CDR2 ANQGSEA. CDR3 length: 13 residues. CDR3 nucleotides: TGCAGCGCGACAGGGTCGGGAAGCACTGAAGCTTTCTTT. Protein: CSATGSGSTEAFF.

The chain couples TRBV11-2 to TRBJ1-5; D is ambiguous. In germline, CDR1 is SGHAT, CDR2 FQNNGV. Trimming shortened V by 5 bases and J by 1 base, and 6 bases separated the two germline ends. The CDR3 spans 13 residues. DNA of the CDR3: TGTGCCAGCAGCATATCCAGCAATCAGCCCCAGCATTTT. It is translated as CASSISSNQPQHF.

The chain carries TRBV5-1 and TRBJ1-4; TRBD1 is a possible D gene (6 bases). This CDR3 contains 16 residues. V lost 4 bases to trimming and J lost 5 bases, with 18 bases between them. From germline, CDR1 is SGHRS and CDR2 YFSETQ. The DNA for the CDR3 is TGCGCCAGCAGCCCAGGACAGACCTCACAGAATGAAAAACTGTTTTTT. Encoded protein: CASSPGQTSQNEKLFF.

V usage is TRBV28 and J usage is TRBJ1-2; tentative D call: TRBD1 (5 bases). V was shortened by 3 bases and J by 7 bases, with 12 bases between the two germline ends. This CDR3 spans 13 amino acids. Germline CDR1 MDHEN, CDR2 SYDVKM. The CDR3 nucleotides read TGTGCCAGCAGTTTTTCAGGGTTTTTTGGCTACACCTTC. Its translation: CASSFSGFFGYTF.

CDR3 DNA sequence: TGTGCCACCAGCAGAACCTATGTGACAGTGAAAAGGGGCGGCTACACCTTC. Translated, it gives CATSRTYVTVKRGGYTF. V is TRBV15 and J is TRBJ1-2, with D possibly TRBD1 on 5 matching bases. The CDR3 loop spans 17 amino acids. Germline V lookup: CDR1 LNHNV, CDR2 YYDKDF (reference sequence). V shed 2 bases and J shed 8 bases, with 24 bases lying between them. The full variable domain, its missing parts supplied by reference TRBV15 and TRBJ1-2, is DAMVIQNPRYQVTQFGKPVTLSCSQTLNHNVMYWYQQKSSQAPKLLFHYYDKDFNNEADTPDNFQSRRPNTSFCFLDIRSPGLGDTAMYLCATSRTYVTVKRGGYTFGSGTRLTVV.

This chain links TRBV7-3 with TRBJ2-2; possibly TRBD1 for D (6 bases). This CDR3 region has 16 residues. Trimming shortened V by 1 base and J by 1 base, and 10 bases separated the two germline ends. CDR1 is SGHTA and CDR2 is FQGTGA in the germline V gene. The CDR3 loop reads CASSLRGHLNTGELFF. DNA of the CDR3: TGTGCCAGCAGCTTAAGGGGACATCTGAACACCGGGGAGCTGTTTTTT.

The count of this clone is one. This chain connects TRBV4-3 to TRBJ2-3; TRBD1 is a possible D gene (6 bases). The CDR3 contains 15 residues. Germline CDR1 and CDR2: LGHNA and YSLEER. V gave up 3 bases and J gave up 2 bases, with 12 bases separating them. The CDR3 here is CASSQQTGTTDTQYF. CDR3 DNA sequence: TGCGCCAGCAGCCAGCAGACAGGTACCACAGATACGCAGTATTTT.

The table lists this clone with many counts. An end of the junction differs from the germline gene, which may be a read error. The chain recombines TRBV7-2 with TRBJ1-1, with TRBD1 matching over 12 bases. The germline V gene has CDR1 SGHTA and CDR2 FQGNSA. The CDR3 covers 14 residues. The CDR3 region has the DNA TGTGCCAGCAGCCAAGGAATCCGGGACAGGGGGCTCTGGTTT. This codes for CASSQGIRDRGLWF.